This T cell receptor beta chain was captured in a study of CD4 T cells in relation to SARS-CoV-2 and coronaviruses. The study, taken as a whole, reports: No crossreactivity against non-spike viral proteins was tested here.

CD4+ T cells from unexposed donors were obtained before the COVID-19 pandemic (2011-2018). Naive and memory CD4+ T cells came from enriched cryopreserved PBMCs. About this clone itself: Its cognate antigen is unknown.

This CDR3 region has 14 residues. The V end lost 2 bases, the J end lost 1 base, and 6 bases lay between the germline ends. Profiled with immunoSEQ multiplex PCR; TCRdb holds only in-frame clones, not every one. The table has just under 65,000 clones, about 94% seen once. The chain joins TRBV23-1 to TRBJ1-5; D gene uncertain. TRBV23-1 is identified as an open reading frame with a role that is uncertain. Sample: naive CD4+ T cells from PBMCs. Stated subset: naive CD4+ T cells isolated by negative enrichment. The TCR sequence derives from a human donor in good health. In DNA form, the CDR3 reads TGCGCCAGCAGTCAACGGGAGAGCAATCAGCCCCAGCATTTT. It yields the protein CASSQRESNQPQHF.